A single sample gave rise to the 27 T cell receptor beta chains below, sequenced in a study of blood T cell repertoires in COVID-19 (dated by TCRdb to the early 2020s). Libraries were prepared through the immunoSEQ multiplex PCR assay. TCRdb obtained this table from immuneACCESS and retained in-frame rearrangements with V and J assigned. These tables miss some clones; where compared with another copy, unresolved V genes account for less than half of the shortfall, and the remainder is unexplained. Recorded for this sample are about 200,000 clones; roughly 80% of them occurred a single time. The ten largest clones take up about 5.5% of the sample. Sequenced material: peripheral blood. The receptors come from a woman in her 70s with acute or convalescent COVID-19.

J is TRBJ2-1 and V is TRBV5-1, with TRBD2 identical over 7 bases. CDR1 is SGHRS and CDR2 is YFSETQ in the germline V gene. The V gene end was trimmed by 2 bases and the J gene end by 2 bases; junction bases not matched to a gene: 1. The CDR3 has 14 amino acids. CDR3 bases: TGCGCCAGCAGCTTCGCGGGAGCCTACAATGAGCAGTTCTTC. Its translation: CASSFAGAYNEQFF.

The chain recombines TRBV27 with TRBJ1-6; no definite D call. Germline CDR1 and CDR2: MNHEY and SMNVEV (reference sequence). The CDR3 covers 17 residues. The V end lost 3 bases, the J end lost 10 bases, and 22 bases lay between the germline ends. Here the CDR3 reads CASSFGVIGIVQSPLHF. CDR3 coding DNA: TGTGCCAGCAGTTTCGGGGTTATAGGGATCGTACAATCACCCCTCCACTTT.

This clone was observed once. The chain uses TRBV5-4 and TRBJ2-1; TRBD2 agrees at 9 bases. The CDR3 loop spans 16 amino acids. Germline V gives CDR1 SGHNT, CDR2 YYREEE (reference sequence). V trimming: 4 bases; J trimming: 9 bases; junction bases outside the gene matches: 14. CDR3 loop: CASSALGGRVIGEQFF. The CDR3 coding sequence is TGTGCCAGCAGCGCTTTAGGCGGGAGGGTTATCGGTGAGCAGTTCTTC.

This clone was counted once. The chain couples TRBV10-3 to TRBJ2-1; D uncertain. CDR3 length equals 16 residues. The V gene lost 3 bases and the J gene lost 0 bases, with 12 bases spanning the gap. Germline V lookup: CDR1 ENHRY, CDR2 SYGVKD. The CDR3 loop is CAISDPDMNSYNEQFF. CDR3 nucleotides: TGTGCCATCAGTGATCCTGACATGAACTCCTACAATGAGCAGTTCTTC.

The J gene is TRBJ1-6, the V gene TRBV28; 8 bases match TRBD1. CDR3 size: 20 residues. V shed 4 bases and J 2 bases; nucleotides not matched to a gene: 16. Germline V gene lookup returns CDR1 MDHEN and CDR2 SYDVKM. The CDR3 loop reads CASSSSLGQGQTPYNSPLHF. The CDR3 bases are TGTGCCAGCAGTTCCTCTTTAGGACAGGGCCAAACGCCCTATAATTCACCCCTCCACTTT.

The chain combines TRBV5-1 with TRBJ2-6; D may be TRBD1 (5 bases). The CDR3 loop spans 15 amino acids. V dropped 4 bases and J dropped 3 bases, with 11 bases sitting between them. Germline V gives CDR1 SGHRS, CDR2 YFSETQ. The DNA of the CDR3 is TGCGCCAGCAGCCAGGGTTCAAATGGGGCCAACGTCCTGACTTTC. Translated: CASSQGSNGANVLTF.

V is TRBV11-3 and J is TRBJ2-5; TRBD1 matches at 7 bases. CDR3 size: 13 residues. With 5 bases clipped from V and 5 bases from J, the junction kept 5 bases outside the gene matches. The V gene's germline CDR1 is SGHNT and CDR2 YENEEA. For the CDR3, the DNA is TGTGCCAGCAGCCGACAGGGTTCGGAGACCCAGTACTTC. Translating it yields CASSRQGSETQYF.

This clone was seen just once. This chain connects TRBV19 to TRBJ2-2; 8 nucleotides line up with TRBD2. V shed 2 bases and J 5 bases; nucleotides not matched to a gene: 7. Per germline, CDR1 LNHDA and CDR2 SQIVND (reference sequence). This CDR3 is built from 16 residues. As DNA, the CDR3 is TGTGCCAGTAGTATAAGGCGGGAGGTAACTACCGGGGAGCTGTTTTTT. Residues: CASSIRREVTTGELFF.

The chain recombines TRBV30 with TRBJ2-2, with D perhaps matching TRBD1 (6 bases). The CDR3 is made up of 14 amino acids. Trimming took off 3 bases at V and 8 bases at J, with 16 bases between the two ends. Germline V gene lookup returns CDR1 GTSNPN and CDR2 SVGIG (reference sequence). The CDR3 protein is CAWSLMGATGELFF. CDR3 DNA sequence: TGTGCCTGGAGCCTAATGGGGGCGACAGGGGAGCTGTTTTTT.

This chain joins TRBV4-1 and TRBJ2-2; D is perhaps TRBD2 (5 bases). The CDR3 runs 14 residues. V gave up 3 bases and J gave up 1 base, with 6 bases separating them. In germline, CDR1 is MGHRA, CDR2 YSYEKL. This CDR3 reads CASSQAGNTGELFF. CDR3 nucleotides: TGCGCCAGCAGCCAGGCGGGGAACACCGGGGAGCTGTTTTTT.

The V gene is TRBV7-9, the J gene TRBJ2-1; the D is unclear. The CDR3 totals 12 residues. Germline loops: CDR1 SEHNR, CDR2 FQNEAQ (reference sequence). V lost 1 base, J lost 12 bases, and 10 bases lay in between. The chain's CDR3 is CASSLVLVGQFF. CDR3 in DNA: TGTGCCAGCAGCTTAGTGCTAGTCGGGCAGTTCTTC.

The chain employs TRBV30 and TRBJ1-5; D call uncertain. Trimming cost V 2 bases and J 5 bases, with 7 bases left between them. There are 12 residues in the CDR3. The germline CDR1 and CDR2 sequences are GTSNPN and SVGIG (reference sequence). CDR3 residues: CAWSLPYQPQHF. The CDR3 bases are TGTGCCTGGAGTCTTCCCTATCAGCCCCAGCATTTT.

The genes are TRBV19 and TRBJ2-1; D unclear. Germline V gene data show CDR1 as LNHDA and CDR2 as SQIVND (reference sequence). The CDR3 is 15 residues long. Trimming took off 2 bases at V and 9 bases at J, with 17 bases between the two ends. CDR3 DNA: TGTGCCAGTAGTATACAAACCCAGTGGTTTGTTGAGCAGTTCTTC. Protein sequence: CASSIQTQWFVEQFF. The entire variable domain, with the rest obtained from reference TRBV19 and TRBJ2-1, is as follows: DGGITQSPKYLFRKEGQNVTLSCEQNLNHDAMYWYRQDPGQGLRLIYYSQIVNDFQKGDIAEGYSVSREKKESFPLTVTSAQKNPTAFYLCASSIQTQWFVEQFFGPGTRLTVL.

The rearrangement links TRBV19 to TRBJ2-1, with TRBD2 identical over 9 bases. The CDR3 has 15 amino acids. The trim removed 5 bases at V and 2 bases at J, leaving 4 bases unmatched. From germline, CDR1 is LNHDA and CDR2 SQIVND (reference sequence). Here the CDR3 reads CASSQAGGTYNEQFF. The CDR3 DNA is TGTGCCAGTAGTCAAGCGGGAGGCACCTACAATGAGCAGTTCTTC.

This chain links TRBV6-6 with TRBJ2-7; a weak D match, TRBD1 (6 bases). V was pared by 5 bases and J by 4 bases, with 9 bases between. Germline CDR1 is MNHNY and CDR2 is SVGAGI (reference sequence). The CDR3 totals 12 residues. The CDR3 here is CASSRQVYEQYF. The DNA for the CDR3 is TGTGCCAGCAGTCGACAGGTTTACGAGCAGTACTTC.

The CDR3 DNA follows: TGTGCCACCAGTGACACGGGACAGGGGAAGGATCAGCCCCAGCATTTT. Its translation is CATSDTGQGKDQPQHF. The rearrangement links TRBV24-1 to TRBJ1-5; TRBD1 aligns across 10 bases. The CDR3 spans 16 residues. V shed 4 bases and J 5 bases; nucleotides not matched to a gene: 7. The germline V gene has CDR1 KGHDR and CDR2 SFDVKD.

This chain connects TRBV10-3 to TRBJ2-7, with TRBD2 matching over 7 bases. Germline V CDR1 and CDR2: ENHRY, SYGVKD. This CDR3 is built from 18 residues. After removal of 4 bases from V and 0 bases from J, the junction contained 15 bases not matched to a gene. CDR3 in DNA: TGTGCCATCAGTGCCCGGCAGGCTAGCGGACGAAGCTCCTACGAGCAGTACTTC. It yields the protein CAISARQASGRSSYEQYF.

CDR3 DNA sequence: TGTGCCAGCAGCCAAGCAAGGACAGGAGTCTCCGAGCAGTACTTC. It is translated as CASSQARTGVSEQYF. J is TRBJ2-7 and V is TRBV14; 7 bases align to TRBD1. The CDR3 covers 15 residues. Germline V gene sequence: CDR1 SGHDN, CDR2 FVKESK. J gave up 6 bases and V 1 base, and 9 bases lay outside the gene matches.

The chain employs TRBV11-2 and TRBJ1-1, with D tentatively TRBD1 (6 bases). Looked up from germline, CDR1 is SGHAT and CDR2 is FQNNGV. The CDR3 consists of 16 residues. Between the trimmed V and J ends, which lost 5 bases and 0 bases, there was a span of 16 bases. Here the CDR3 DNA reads TGTGCCAGCAGCCTCACAAGGGGGTCCATGAACACTGAAGCTTTCTTT. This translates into CASSLTRGSMNTEAFF.

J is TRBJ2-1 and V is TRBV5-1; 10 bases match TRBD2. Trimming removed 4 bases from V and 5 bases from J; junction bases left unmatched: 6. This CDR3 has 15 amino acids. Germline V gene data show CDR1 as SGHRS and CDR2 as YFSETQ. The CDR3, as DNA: TGCGCCAGCAGCACCGGGACTAGCGAGAACAATGAGCAGTTCTTC. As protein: CASSTGTSENNEQFF.

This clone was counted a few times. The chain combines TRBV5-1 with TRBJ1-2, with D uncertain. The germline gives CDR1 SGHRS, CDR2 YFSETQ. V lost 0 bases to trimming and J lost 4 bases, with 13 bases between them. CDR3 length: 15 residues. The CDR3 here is CASSLVEAAFYGYTF. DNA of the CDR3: TGCGCCAGCAGCTTGGTGGAGGCAGCATTCTATGGCTACACCTTC.

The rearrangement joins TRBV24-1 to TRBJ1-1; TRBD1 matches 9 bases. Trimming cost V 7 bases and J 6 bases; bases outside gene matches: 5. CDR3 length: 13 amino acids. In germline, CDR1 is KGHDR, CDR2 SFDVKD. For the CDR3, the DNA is TGTGCCACCAGGGGACAGGGATTCTCTGAAGCTTTCTTT. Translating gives CATRGQGFSEAFF.

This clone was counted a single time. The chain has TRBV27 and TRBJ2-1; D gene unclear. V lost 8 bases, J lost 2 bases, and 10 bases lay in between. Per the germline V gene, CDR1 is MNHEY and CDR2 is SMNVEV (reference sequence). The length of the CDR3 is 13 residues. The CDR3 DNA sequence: TGTGCCAGCTCAGGAAACCCCTACAATGAGCAGTTCTTC. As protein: CASSGNPYNEQFF.

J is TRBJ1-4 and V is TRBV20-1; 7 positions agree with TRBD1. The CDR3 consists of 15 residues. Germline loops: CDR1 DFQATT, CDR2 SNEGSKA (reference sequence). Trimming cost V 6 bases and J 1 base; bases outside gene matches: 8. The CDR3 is CSASDRVETNEKLFF. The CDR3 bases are TGCAGTGCAAGTGACAGGGTGGAAACTAATGAAAAACTGTTTTTT.

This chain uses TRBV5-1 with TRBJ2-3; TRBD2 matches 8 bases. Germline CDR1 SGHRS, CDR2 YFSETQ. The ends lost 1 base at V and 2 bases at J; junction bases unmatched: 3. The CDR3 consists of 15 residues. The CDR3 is CASSLTGGYTDTQYF. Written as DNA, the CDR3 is TGCGCCAGCAGCTTGACGGGAGGGTACACAGATACGCAGTATTTT.

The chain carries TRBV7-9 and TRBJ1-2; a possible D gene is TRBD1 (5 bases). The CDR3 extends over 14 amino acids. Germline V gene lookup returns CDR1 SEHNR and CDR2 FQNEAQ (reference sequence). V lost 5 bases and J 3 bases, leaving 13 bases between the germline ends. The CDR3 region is CASSPETVDYGYTF. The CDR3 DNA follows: TGTGCCAGCAGCCCTGAGACAGTGGACTATGGCTACACCTTC.

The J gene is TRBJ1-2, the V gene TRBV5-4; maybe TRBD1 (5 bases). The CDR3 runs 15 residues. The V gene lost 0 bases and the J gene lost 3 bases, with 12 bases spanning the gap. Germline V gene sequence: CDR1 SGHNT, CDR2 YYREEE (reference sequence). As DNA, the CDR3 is TGTGCCAGCAGCTTGGGCCAGGGAGGGCACTATGGCTACACCTTC. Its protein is CASSLGQGGHYGYTF.